This record covers a single T cell receptor beta chain. The antigen is unknown. This record belongs to a study of T cell responses to AZD1222 COVID-19 vaccine. Study-wide points: Epitopes outside B.1.351 and B.1.1.7 mutated regions reportedly drew nearly half of spike TCRs. Only a handful of AZD1222 recipients, several in all, had baseline seropositivity. Spike regions recognized by vaccine-associated CD4 TCRs spanned the protein, led by 160-218 and 743-854. Clonal diversity was possibly underestimated, and the donors were mostly white British, with more females.

The V gene lost 5 bases and the J gene lost 4 bases, with 8 bases spanning the gap. The CDR3 has 13 residues. The method was immunoSEQ multiplex PCR; TCRdb's version includes in-frame clones alone and lacks a portion of them. The sample shows over 85,000 clones, around nine tenths of them seen only once. This chain links TRBV12-3 or TRBV12-4 with TRBJ1-4; D possibly corresponds to TRBD1 (6 bases). The material was peripheral blood, obtained on day 0 of AZD1222 vaccination. The sequence was obtained from an adult in good health. The DNA for the CDR3 is TGTGCCAGCAGTCGGACAGTTAATGAAAAACTGTTTTTT. Translation gives CASSRTVNEKLFF.